A selection of T cell receptor beta chains follows, all from one sample in a study of blood T cell repertoires in COVID-19. TCRdb's table, derived via immunoSEQ multiplex PCR, lists solely in-frame clones and lacks some. This sample has 350,000 to 450,000 clones, with 85% to 90% found just once. The sequencing sample was made of PBMCs or T cells enriched from blood (not recorded which). The source of these receptors is a woman under 40 who had recovered from COVID-19. Each CDR3 is given with its conserved first and last residue. The order of the fields is D gene, V gene, clone size, J gene, CDR3 DNA, CDR3 protein. D genes are given only for firm matches. Clone size is given for some rows only: seen once, a few or many times, or a class if the clone is expanded.

TRBD1,TRBV2,-,TRBJ2-2,TGTGCCAGCGTGACGGACAGGGCCACCGGGGAGCTGTTTTTT,CASVTDRATGELFF
-,TRBV28,-,TRBJ1-3,TGTGCCGCAATGGGGGGGACTGGAAACACCATATATTTT,CAAMGGTGNTIYF
TRBD2,TRBV18,-,TRBJ2-1,TGTGCCAGCTCAGTATTTAGCGGGATTACGCATGAGCAGTTCTTC,CASSVFSGITHEQFF
TRBD1,TRBV5-1,-,TRBJ1-1,TGCGCCAGCAGCCAGAGGACAGGAAGGGCTGAAGCTTTCTTT,CASSQRTGRAEAFF
-,TRBV30,-,TRBJ1-5,TGTGCCTGGAGTTCAAGTAGGGGCCATAGCAATCAGCCCCAGCATTTT,CAWSSSRGHSNQPQHF
-,TRBV19,-,TRBJ1-2,TGTGCCAGTACCCCCAGGCAGGACGGGAATCACTATGGCTACACCTTC,CASTPRQDGNHYGYTF
-,TRBV7-2,-,TRBJ1-1,TGTGCCACCCATTTGAACTCAGGGGTTGGTGAAGCTTTCTTT,CATHLNSGVGEAFF
TRBD2,TRBV5-1,-,TRBJ2-1,TGCGCCAGCAGGGCCCTCGGGTCGGGAGGGCCGAACAATGAGCAGTTCTTC,CASRALGSGGPNNEQFF
-,TRBV7-3,-,TRBJ2-7,TGTGCCAGCAGCCCTACAGGGATGGGGGAGCAGTACTTC,CASSPTGMGEQYF
TRBD2,TRBV7-3,-,TRBJ2-2,TGTGCCAGCAGCTTCCTAGCGGGAGTCACCGGGGAGCTGTTTTTT,CASSFLAGVTGELFF
TRBD1,TRBV30,-,TRBJ1-2,TGTGCCTGGAGTATACAGGGGGCTCGGGGCTACACCTTC,CAWSIQGARGYTF
-,TRBV6-2/TRBV6-3,-,TRBJ2-7,TGTGCCAGCAGTTACGCAGACAGAAACTACGAGCAGTACTTC,CASSYADRNYEQYF
-,TRBV19,-,TRBJ1-2,TGTGCCAGTAGTATAGTGGGCAGAAGAAACTATGGCTACACCTTC,CASSIVGRRNYGYTF
-,TRBV29-1,-,TRBJ2-1,TGCAGCGTTGCCCCCTTTGACAGCTACAATGAGCAGTTCTTC,CSVAPFDSYNEQFF
-,TRBV28,-,TRBJ1-6,TGTGCCAGCAGGAACACAGACAATTATAATTCACCCCTCCACTTT,CASRNTDNYNSPLHF
-,TRBV19,few,TRBJ1-1,TGTGCCAGTAGTAAGTCTTCGGCAGGTCGGAACACTGAAGCTTTCTTT,CASSKSSAGRNTEAFF
TRBD1,TRBV24-1,-,TRBJ2-2,TGTGCCACCAGCATCGGACAGGTGGGGTCCGGGGAGCTGTTTTTT,CATSIGQVGSGELFF
TRBD1,TRBV9,-,TRBJ2-7,TGTGCCAGCAGCCACCGTAAGGGGAGACAGGGTTTGGGCGAGCAGTACTTC,CASSHRKGRQGLGEQYF
TRBD1,TRBV19,-,TRBJ1-6,TGTGCCAGTAGGGGGACAGTGGATTCACCCCTCCACTTT,CASRGTVDSPLHF
TRBD1,TRBV27,-,TRBJ2-2,TGTGCCAGCAGCCGTAGACAGGGCTGGATCACCGGGGAGCTGTTTTTT,CASSRRQGWITGELFF
-,TRBV9,-,TRBJ1-1,TGTGCCAGCAGCGTAGGGTCCCCAGGGCACTCTTTCTTT,CASSVGSPGHSFF
TRBD1,TRBV6-5,-,TRBJ2-7,TGTGCCAGCGTTCAGCCGGGACAGTCCTACGAGCAGTACTTC,CASVQPGQSYEQYF
-,TRBV19,few,TRBJ1-1,TGTGCCAGTAGTATAAAGAGAGGTTCTGAAGCTTTCTTT,CASSIKRGSEAFF
TRBD2,TRBV15,-,TRBJ2-1,TGTGCCACTCGAGCGGGAGGACCCTACAATGAGCAGTTCTTC,CATRAGGPYNEQFF
-,TRBV30,-,TRBJ1-1,TGTGCCTCTAACCCCCTGGACACTTGGGGGAACACTGAAGCTTTCTTT,CASNPLDTWGNTEAFF
-,TRBV20-1,once,TRBJ1-6,TGCAGTGCAGGGGGTAATTCACCCCTCCACTTT,CSAGGNSPLHF
-,TRBV24-1,-,TRBJ1-1,TGTGCCACCGCCGACAGAATGAACACTGAAGCTTTCTTT,CATADRMNTEAFF
-,TRBV7-9,-,TRBJ2-7,TGTGCCAGCAGCTTGGGCGCGGGGTCCTACGAGCAGTACTTC,CASSLGAGSYEQYF
TRBD2,TRBV4-1,once,TRBJ2-7,TGCGCCAGCAGCCAAGATTTTGGGACTAGCGGAACCTACGAGCAGTACTTC,CASSQDFGTSGTYEQYF
-,TRBV10-3,-,TRBJ1-5,TGTGCCATCAGTGAGTCGGGGGGTGGGGTGAAGCAGCCCCAGCATTTT,CAISESGGGVKQPQHF
TRBD2,TRBV5-4,-,TRBJ2-5,TGTGCCAGCAGCCCCGGGGTAGCGGGACACCAAGAGACCCAGTACTTC,CASSPGVAGHQETQYF
TRBD1,TRBV6-5,-,TRBJ1-2,TGTGCCAGCAGGAGCACACAGGGGATTGGAGGCTACACCTTC,CASRSTQGIGGYTF
-,TRBV7-9,-,TRBJ2-1,TGTGCCAGCAGCGTGACTGAGAGCTCCTACAATGAGCAGTTCTTC,CASSVTESSYNEQFF
TRBD2,TRBV7-2,-,TRBJ2-5,TGTGCCAGCAGCTTAGGGTTAGCGGGACAAGAGACCCAGTACTTC,CASSLGLAGQETQYF
-,TRBV19,-,TRBJ1-1,TGTGCCAGTGGGGCCCCGGGAGGGACTGAAGCTTTCTTT,CASGAPGGTEAFF
TRBD1,TRBV6-5,-,TRBJ2-7,TGTGCCAGCAGCCGGCGGACAGGGCGGGGAGAGCAGTACTTC,CASSRRTGRGEQYF
-,TRBV4-1,-,TRBJ2-7,TGCGCCAGCAGCCAAGATTATCTTAACGAGCAGTACTTC,CASSQDYLNEQYF
-,TRBV19,-,TRBJ2-1,TGTGCCAGTAGTATTCGACTAGATAGCTACAATGAGCAGTTCTTC,CASSIRLDSYNEQFF
TRBD1,TRBV5-6,-,TRBJ1-1,TGTGCCAGCAGGGGGGGACAGGGGACCGGCACTGAAGCTTTCTTT,CASRGGQGTGTEAFF
-,TRBV4-3,-,TRBJ2-7,TGCGCCAGCAGCCAAGGCTTAGGAGGGATCTACGAGCAGTACTTC,CASSQGLGGIYEQYF
TRBD1,TRBV10-1,-,TRBJ1-6,TGCGCCAGCAGTTTTAGGGGGCCAGCATTTAATTCACCCCTCCACTTT,CASSFRGPAFNSPLHF
-,TRBV4-1,-,TRBJ1-5,TGCGCCAGCAGCCAAGGAGGGGGAGTGGGGGATCAGCCCCAGCATTTT,CASSQGGGVGDQPQHF
-,TRBV7-9,-,TRBJ2-3,TGTGCCAGCACCACGGAGGGACAGACAGATACGCAGTATTTT,CASTTEGQTDTQYF
TRBD1,TRBV15,-,TRBJ1-1,TGTGCCACCAGCAGACAACAGGGGGCGCTTATCACTGAAGCTTTCTTT,CATSRQQGALITEAFF
-,TRBV7-2,-,TRBJ1-4,TGTGCCAGCAGCCTTGGAACAGGTCTGCTTTTT,CASSLGTGLLF
TRBD2,TRBV7-9,-,TRBJ2-3,TGTGCCAGCAGCGCCCTGTCGGGGGGATGGCTTACAGATACGCAGTATTTT,CASSALSGGWLTDTQYF
TRBD2,TRBV11-2,-,TRBJ2-5,TGTGCCAGCAGGGGACCGACTAGCGGGAGACTCCAAGAGACCCAGTACTTC,CASRGPTSGRLQETQYF
TRBD1,TRBV7-6,-,TRBJ2-7,TGTGCCAGCAGCTTCGGAGCTCTGACAGGGGTGGTGCAGTACTTC,CASSFGALTGVVQYF
-,TRBV6-5,-,TRBJ1-5,TGTGCCAGCATGAACAGTATGCAGCCCCAGCATTTT,CASMNSMQPQHF
-,TRBV11-3,-,TRBJ1-2,TGTGCCAGCAGCTTAGACACCGGGACAAAATATGGCTACACCTTC,CASSLDTGTKYGYTF
TRBD2,TRBV18,-,TRBJ2-5,TGTGCCAGCTCTCGGACTAGCGGGGGGTCCCAAGGAGAGACCCAGTACTTC,CASSRTSGGSQGETQYF
TRBD2,TRBV15,-,TRBJ2-3,TGTGCCACCAGCCCCCGGCGGGGGGTCCCAGATACGCAGTATTTT,CATSPRRGVPDTQYF